The entry below gives a single TCR beta chain sequence along with its context. Production of TCR cDNA was by 5'RACE template switching, which also added a universal primer site and UMIs. One entry per CDR3 protein results from TCRdb running MiXCR on the 5' RACE reads. The profile shows about 350,000 distinct CDR3 sequences, 4.1% of them singletons. These data are taken from a study of T cells after yellow fever vaccination. The CDR3 has 16 amino acids. Germline assignment: CDR1 SGHDT and CDR2 YYEEEE. V gave up 3 bases and J gave up 1 base, with 14 bases separating them. The sample was PBMCs, taken 5 days after the yellow fever booster vaccination. The sequence was collected from a man aged 18 to 30 who received the YFV17D yellow fever vaccine. V gene TRBV5-6 combines with J gene TRBJ2-1; tentatively, D is TRBD1 (6 bases). In nucleotides, the CDR3 is TGTGCCAGCAGCTCGCAGGGGCGAGTTTCCTACAATGAGCAGTTCTTC. Residues: CASSSQGRVSYNEQFF. Combining the CDR3 with reference TRBV5-6 and TRBJ2-1 gives the whole variable domain DAGVTQSPTHLIKTRGQQVTLRCSPKSGHDTVSWYQQALGQGPQFIFQYYEEEERQRGNFPDRFSGHQFPNYSSELNVNALLLGDSALYLCASSSQGRVSYNEQFFGPGTRLTVL.